This T cell receptor (beta chain) was found in a study of blood T cells in healthy people across ages. The study, taken as a whole, reports: TCR beta diversity per million T cells fell roughly linearly with age. Not knowing donor CMV status may have confounded expanded clonotype changes.

The CDR3 is made up of 15 amino acids. Germline assignment: CDR1 LNHNV and CDR2 YYDKDF (reference sequence). A second roughly 6 to 11 cycle PCR used barcoded and J-beta primers. Each CDR3 protein is one row after TCRdb ran MiXCR on the 5' RACE reads. The table includes about 1.4 million distinct CDR3 sequences, around 59% detected once. As regards this clonotype: Its matching antigen is unknown.

The origin of this receptor is a man in his late teens or twenties in good health. Sample: blood. V is TRBV15 and J is TRBJ2-5; 8 positions agree with TRBD2. The J call may be incorrect, as the DNA end agrees better with TRBJ2-7. This chain's CDR3 is CATSRAPGLVGEQYF. In nucleotides, the CDR3 is TGTGCCACCAGCAGGGCTCCGGGACTAGTGGGCGAGCAGTACTTC.